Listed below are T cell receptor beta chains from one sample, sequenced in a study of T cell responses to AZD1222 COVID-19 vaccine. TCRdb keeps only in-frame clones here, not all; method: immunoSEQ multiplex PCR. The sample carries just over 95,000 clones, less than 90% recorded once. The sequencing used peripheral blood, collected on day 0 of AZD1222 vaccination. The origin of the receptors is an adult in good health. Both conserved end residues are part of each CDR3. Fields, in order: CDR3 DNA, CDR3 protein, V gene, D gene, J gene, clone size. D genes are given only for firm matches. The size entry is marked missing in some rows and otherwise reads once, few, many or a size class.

TGTGCCAGTTCGCGAAGGACAGGTTCGGGGTACGAGCAGTACTTC	CASSRRTGSGYEQYF	TRBV19	TRBD1	TRBJ2-7	.
TGTGCCAGCAGCCAAGAGACTAGCGGACCAACAGATACGCAGTATTTT	CASSQETSGPTDTQYF	TRBV3-1/TRBV3-2	TRBD2	TRBJ2-3	.
TGTGCCAGCAGCAGCCGGGCCGTGAACGGGGAGCTGTTTTTT	CASSSRAVNGELFF	TRBV5-4	.	TRBJ2-2	.
TGTGCCAGCAGCCGTGAAGTAGGGAAACTCACAGATACGCAGTATTTT	CASSREVGKLTDTQYF	TRBV4-2	.	TRBJ2-3	.
TGCGCCAGCAGCTTAGGGACAGACTATGGCTACACCTTC	CASSLGTDYGYTF	TRBV5-1	TRBD1	TRBJ1-2	.
TGTGCCAGCAGCAAACATTACGAGCAGTACTTC	CASSKHYEQYF	TRBV12-3/TRBV12-4	.	TRBJ2-7	.
TGTGCCAGTAGTATAAGTAGCAATCAGCCCCAGCATTTT	CASSISSNQPQHF	TRBV19	.	TRBJ1-5	.
TGTGCCAGCAGTGGGGGACCGCGTTCGGCTTTCTTT	CASSGGPRSAFF	TRBV2	.	TRBJ1-1	once
TGCGCCAGCAGCTTGCAATGGGGGGCGGGGTATATTGAAGCTTTCTTT	CASSLQWGAGYIEAFF	TRBV5-1	.	TRBJ1-1	.
TGCGCCAGCAGCTTGGGAATACTTCACACAGCCAAAAACATTCAGTACTTC	CASSLGILHTAKNIQYF	TRBV5-1	.	TRBJ2-4	.
TGCAGTGCCCGAGGGGGGGTTCAAGCTTTCTTT	CSARGGVQAFF	TRBV20-1	.	TRBJ1-1	.
TGTGCCTGGAGTGTTTGGCTGTGGACAGGGAAGGCTAATGAAAAACTGTTTTTT	CAWSVWLWTGKANEKLFF	TRBV30	TRBD1	TRBJ1-4	.
TGCGCCAGCAGACCCAAGGGGGCAGGGGAAGGCTACACCTTC	CASRPKGAGEGYTF	TRBV10-1	TRBD1	TRBJ1-2	.
TGTGCCAGCAGTTTACTACCAGGGGAAAAACTGTTTTTT	CASSLLPGEKLFF	TRBV12-3/TRBV12-4	.	TRBJ1-4	.
TGCGCCAGCAGTGTAGCTAGCGGGGGGTCCGACGAGCAGTACTTC	CASSVASGGSDEQYF	TRBV10-1	TRBD2	TRBJ2-7	once
TGTGCCAGCAGTTTAGCTCCCGGCGGCTACACCTTC	CASSLAPGGYTF	TRBV28	.	TRBJ1-2	.
TGCAGCGGGGGGAGCTGGGTTGCGGGCACCAGGGATTTT	CSGGSWVAGTRDF	TRBV29-1	.	TRBJ2-3	.
TGCGCCAGCAGCTGGGGTTCGAGCTCCTACAATGAGCAGTTCTTC	CASSWGSSSYNEQFF	TRBV5-1	.	TRBJ2-1	.
TGTGCCAGCAGCGTAGCTATGGAGGTAAACACTGAAGCTTTCTTT	CASSVAMEVNTEAFF	TRBV9	.	TRBJ1-1	.
TGTGCCAGCAGCGTCGGCCTAGCGGGGGGGCAAGATACGCAGTATTTT	CASSVGLAGGQDTQYF	TRBV9	TRBD2	TRBJ2-3	.
TGTGCCAGCAGTGTACAGGGTCGGTACACTGAAGCTTTCTTT	CASSVQGRYTEAFF	TRBV25-1	.	TRBJ1-1	.
TGTGCCAGCCGAGGGGGGAATTCACCCCTCCACTTT	CASRGGNSPLHF	TRBV6-5	.	TRBJ1-6	.
TGTGCCAGCAGCTCTTCGACCTTGGGTGAAGCTTTCTTT	CASSSSTLGEAFF	TRBV11-2	.	TRBJ1-1	.
TGTGCCTGGACCCCGACGGAGCTTATGAACACTGAAGCTTTCTTT	CAWTPTELMNTEAFF	TRBV30	.	TRBJ1-1	.
TGTGCCAGCAGTCCCCTTGACAGGGAGGGGGCGGGCACTGAAGCTTTCTTT	CASSPLDREGAGTEAFF	TRBV27	TRBD1	TRBJ1-1	.
TGCGCCAGCAGCTTGGGTGCGCGGGGGACCGGGGAGCTGTTTTTT	CASSLGARGTGELFF	TRBV5-1	TRBD2	TRBJ2-2	.